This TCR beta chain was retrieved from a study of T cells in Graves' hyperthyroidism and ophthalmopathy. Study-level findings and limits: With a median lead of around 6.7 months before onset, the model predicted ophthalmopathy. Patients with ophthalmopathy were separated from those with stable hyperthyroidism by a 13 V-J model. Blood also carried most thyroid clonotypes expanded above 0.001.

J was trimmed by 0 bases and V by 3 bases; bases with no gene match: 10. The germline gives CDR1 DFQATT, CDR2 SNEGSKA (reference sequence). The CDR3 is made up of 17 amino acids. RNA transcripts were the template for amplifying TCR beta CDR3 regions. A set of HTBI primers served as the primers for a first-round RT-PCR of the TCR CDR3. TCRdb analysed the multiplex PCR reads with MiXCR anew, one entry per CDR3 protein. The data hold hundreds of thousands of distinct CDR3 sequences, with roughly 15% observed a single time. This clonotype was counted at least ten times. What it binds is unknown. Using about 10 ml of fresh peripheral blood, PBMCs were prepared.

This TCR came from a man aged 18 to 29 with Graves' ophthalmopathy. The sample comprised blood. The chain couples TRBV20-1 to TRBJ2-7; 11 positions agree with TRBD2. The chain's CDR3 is CSARRAGLAGISYEQYF. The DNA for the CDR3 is TGCAGTGCTAGGAGAGCCGGACTAGCGGGCATCTCCTACGAGCAGTACTTC.